This T cell receptor (beta chain) was found in a study of T cells in Graves' hyperthyroidism and ophthalmopathy (dated by TCRdb to the late 2010s). About the study as a whole: Peripheral blood was collected at initial diagnosis, before any treatment. Prospective prediction of ophthalmopathy was tested in an independent validation cohort consisting of fewer than 20 hyperthyroidism patients and 15 to 17 patients who later progressed to ophthalmopathy. According to the paper, TCR Vbeta CDR3 sequencing was carried out on over 130 peripheral blood samples, which came from some 41 ophthalmopathy, around 75 hyperthyroidism and roughly 17 progressor patients. Following sampling, methimazole starting at 30 mg daily was given to hyperthyroidism patients, and high-dose intravenous methylprednisolone was given to ophthalmopathy patients. The approximately 100 discovery patients were randomly split 7:3 into training and test sets. To identify TCR V-J signatures that set the groups apart, the researchers used a discovery cohort of 90 to 100 patients, made up of 43 with Graves' ophthalmopathy and 57 with stable Graves' hyperthyroidism. The study also compared thyroid tissue and blood T-cell repertoires from several Graves' hyperthyroidism patients. Study-wide findings and limitations: A model built on a 13 V-J signature distinguished ophthalmopathy from stable hyperthyroidism, reaching 85% to 90% sensitivity and around 81% specificity in cross-validation and 80%/75% in testing. Blood samples also contained most of the expanded thyroid clonotypes (frequency above 0.001), which suggests that blood repertoires may reflect thyroid immune responses. During validation, the model predicted progression to ophthalmopathy a median of about 5.9 months ahead of onset, with roughly 65% sensitivity and 72% to 85% specificity. Sample size was not statistically predetermined, and blinding of investigators to group allocation was not performed.

V loses 0 bases of germline sequence and J loses 0 bases, and the interval between the two ends is 10 bases. The cysteine opens and the phenylalanine closes a CDR3 of 16 amino acids. The kept DNA is CDR3 alone, 48 bases in frame from the first base. CDR1 and CDR2 were assigned from the germline V gene (reference sequence) as LNHNV and YYDKDF. Graves' hyperthyroidism was defined as stable when no progression to ophthalmopathy occurred over 18 months of follow-up. Hyperthyroidism patients were aged 18 to 65 years and newly diagnosed, with disease duration of less than 2 months. Any patient with an uncontrolled infection, another autoimmune disease, pregnancy or lactation was excluded. Diagnoses were established on the basis of clinical symptoms, serum thyroxine and TRAb, thyroid ultrasound, and orbital computed tomography. PBMCs were isolated from 8 to 10 ml of fresh peripheral blood by Ficoll-Paque density gradient centrifugation. Total RNA was extracted using Trizol reagent, and RNA quality was assessed on an Agilent 2100 Bioanalyzer.

The TCR beta CDR3 regions were amplified from the RNA transcripts. The first round of RT-PCR for the TCR CDR3 was performed with the HTBI primer set and the Qiagen OneStep RT-PCR kit. Libraries were constructed in a second round of multiplex PCR, after which size selection and purification were performed. Libraries were sequenced paired-end with 100 bp reads on an Illumina HiSeq2000. On the authors' methods: SOAPnuke was used to process the raw data, removing reads that contained adapters or uncalled bases, had a mean Phred below 15, or lacked an exact match to the constant primer or identifier. COPE v1.2.5 was used to merge the high-quality paired reads, and each unique nucleotide sequence was defined as a clonotype. MiTCR v1.1 was used to align clonotypes to the IMGT TRBV, TRBD and TRBJ reference segments. The analysis was restricted to V-J combinations with a frequency above 0.0001, which together covered 99.2% of the repertoires. The TCS score was defined as the ratio of F50 (clonal expansion) to E x V (chaos), calculated using BLOSUM62-based TCRdist between CDR3 peptides within each V-J. Welch's t-statistics and random forest reduced several hundred V-J features to 13, which were used in a naive Bayes classifier (R e1071). The public reads were quality trimmed at Q25 with fastp and then assembled into clones with MiXCR by TCRdb, keeping productive beta chains. Each CDR3 protein appears once, grouped with its most common genes and DNA. V and J calls and clone size were set by TCRdb, not the authors. This sample gives more than 450,000 distinct CDR3 sequences in total; 14% of them show up just once. Approximately 13% of the sample lies in the top ten.

On this clonotype itself: The target of this receptor is not known. Nothing much larger sits one base from this clone, and base qualities are not available.

This receptor chain uses TRBV15 and TRBJ2-3, with the D segment identity uncertain. The sample was blood. The TCR originated in a woman between 40 and 50 years old with Graves' hyperthyroidism. The CDR3 region: CATSRDDLGSTDTQYF. The DNA reads TGTGCCACCAGCAGAGATGATCTAGGCAGCACAGATACGCAGTATTTT.